Each of the 13 T cell receptor beta chains below was sequenced from the same sample in a study of glioma-infiltrating T cells. The iRepertoire nested amplicon-rescue multiplex PCR amplified TCR alpha and beta CDR3s from RNA. TCRdb reprocessed the multiplex PCR reads via MiXCR and lists one record per CDR3 protein. The sample lists around 97,000 distinct CDR3 sequences, less than 30% occurring once. The sample consisted of glioma tissue, nonneoplastic brain tissue, or PBMCs (not recorded which). The receptors here all came from a human donor with low-grade glioma or glioblastoma, undergoing nonglioma brain surgery, or in good health (not recorded which).

With respect to this clonotype: It may be a read error: a sequence one base away is much more abundant. The chain combines TRBV10-3 with TRBJ1-5; perhaps TRBD1 as D (5 bases). Germline assignment: CDR1 ENHRY and CDR2 SYGVKD. The CDR3 consists of 14 residues. The CDR3 region has the DNA TGTGCCATCAGTGAGTCTCCAGGGATTCAGCCCCGGCATTTT. Its protein product is CAISESPGIQPRHF.

About this clonotype: This may be a read error: a much more frequent sequence differs by one nucleotide. This chain links TRBV7-9 with TRBJ2-2; D is ambiguous. Germline CDR1 reads SEHNR; CDR2 reads FQNEAQ (reference sequence). The CDR3 spans 14 residues. CDR3 sequence reads: CASNLVRSTGELFF. The CDR3 DNA reads TGTGCCAGCAACTTAGTCCGATCCACCGGGGAGCTGTTTTTT.

The chain has TRBV2 and TRBJ1-1; 8 positions agree with TRBD1. Germline CDR1 is SNHLY and CDR2 is FYNNEI. CDR3 length equals 16 residues. With V trimmed by 7 bases and J by 4 bases, 14 bases remained unmatched. The chain's CDR3 is CASTRGGTGRSTEAFF. The CDR3 DNA sequence: TGTGCCAGCACCAGGGGGGGGACAGGTAGATCCACTGAAGCTTTCTTT.

This clonotype came up many times. V and J are TRBV20-1 and TRBJ2-5, with D tentatively TRBD2 (5 bases). Germline values: CDR1 DFQATT, CDR2 SNEGSKA (reference sequence). The V and J ends lost 5 bases and 5 bases respectively, with 15 bases between them. This CDR3 region has 13 residues. This CDR3 is CSAGDTPGETQYF. The CDR3 DNA reads as TGCAGTGCTGGGGATACCCCGGGGGAGACCCAGTACTTC.

This clonotype was seen ten or more times. The chain combines TRBV6-1 with TRBJ1-1; D gene unclear. Germline loops: CDR1 MNHNS, CDR2 SASEGT. Trimming took off 6 bases at V and 0 bases at J, with 11 bases between the two ends. The CDR3 runs 14 residues. CDR3 loop: CASSLSVVNTEAFF. The CDR3 DNA reads as TGTGCCAGCAGCCTTTCTGTAGTGAACACTGAAGCTTTCTTT.

This clonotype came up many times. This rearrangement joins TRBV6-1 to TRBJ2-7; 8 nucleotides line up with TRBD2. This CDR3 contains 16 residues. With 2 bases clipped from V and 7 bases from J, the junction kept 13 bases outside the gene matches. Germline lookup yields CDR1 MNHNS and CDR2 SASEGT. The DNA of the CDR3 is TGTGCCAGCAGTGAAACAAATGGGGGACTAGACTGGGAGCAGTACTTC. Residues: CASSETNGGLDWEQYF.

The V and J genes are TRBV5-5 and TRBJ2-1; D remains unclear. Germline V gene data show CDR1 as SGHKS and CDR2 as YYEKEE (reference sequence). Trimming pared 0 bases from V and 12 bases from J, leaving 10 bases between. The CDR3 is 12 amino acids. As DNA, the CDR3 is TGTGCCAGCAGCTTGGAGGGTAAGGCGCAGTTCTTC. It encodes CASSLEGKAQFF.

There are many counts of this clonotype. The V and J genes are TRBV7-2 and TRBJ2-1; 11 bases fit TRBD2. The CDR3 has 15 amino acids. From germline, CDR1 is SGHTA and CDR2 FQGNSA. After removal of 2 bases from V and 4 bases from J, the junction contained 1 base not matched to a gene. CDR3 residues: CASSLSSGGYNEQFF. As DNA, the CDR3 is TGTGCCAGCAGCTTATCTAGCGGGGGGTACAATGAGCAGTTCTTC.

This clonotype was picked up many times. The V gene is TRBV7-9, the J gene TRBJ2-5; 10 nucleotides line up with TRBD1. V trimming: 6 bases; J trimming: 4 bases; junction bases outside the gene matches: 8. CDR3 length equals 15 residues. CDR1 is SEHNR, CDR2 FQNEAQ, per germline (reference sequence). CDR3 DNA sequence: TGTGCCAGCAGGGAGACAGGGGGCGCCTTAGAGACCCAGTACTTC. Translating gives CASRETGGALETQYF.

This clonotype was observed at least ten times. The chain joins TRBV7-2 to TRBJ2-7; D remains ambiguous. Trimming left V 3 bases short and J 1 base short, with 10 bases between. CDR3 length: 14 amino acids. Germline V lookup: CDR1 SGHTA, CDR2 FQGNSA. The CDR3, as DNA: TGTGCCAGCAGCTTGGGCCTTAAATCCTACGAGCAGTACTTC. It specifies CASSLGLKSYEQYF.

Turning to this clonotype: A much larger clonotype is one base distant, so this may be a read error. The chain recombines TRBV6-5 with TRBJ1-2; weak D call: TRBD1 (6 bases). CDR3 length equals 16 residues. Trimming took off 0 bases at V and 2 bases at J, with 13 bases between the two ends. Germline V CDR1 and CDR2: MNHEY, SVGAGI. The CDR3 protein is CASSYSGQPSNYGYTF. The CDR3 region has the DNA TGTGCCAGCAGTTACTCGGGACAACCCTCAAACTATGGCTACACCTTC.

This clonotype showed up many times. V is TRBV7-8 and J is TRBJ2-2; 7 positions match TRBD1. The germline V gene encodes CDR1 SGHVS and CDR2 FQNEAQ. Trimming at V came to 4 bases and at J to 6 bases, leaving 2 bases not matched to a gene. This CDR3 region has 13 residues. The CDR3: CASSYRGSGELFF. CDR3 nucleotides: TGTGCCAGCAGCTACAGGGGATCCGGGGAGCTGTTTTTT. Variable domain in full (rest from reference TRBV7-8 and TRBJ2-2): GAGVSQSPRYKVAKRGQDVALRCDPISGHVSLFWYQQALGQGPEFLTYFQNEAQLDKSGLPSDRFFAERPEGSVSTLKIQRTQQEDSAVYLCASSYRGSGELFFGEGSRLTVL.

Concerning this clonotype: This sequence may be a read error, since a much larger clone differs from it by one base. The V and J genes are TRBV6-2 or TRBV6-3 and TRBJ2-7, with 10 bases aligning to TRBD1. CDR3 size: 14 residues. The germline V gene has CDR1 MNHEY and CDR2 SVGEGT. DNA for the CDR3: TGTGCCAGCAGAGGTCGACAGGGGGCGGGAGAGCACTACTTC. Protein: CASRGRQGAGEHYF.